The 19 T cell receptor beta chains given below trace back to one sample, sequenced in a study of cytomegalovirus exposure and HLA in healthy donors. The PCR used 60 Vbeta and 13 Jbeta primers. Here immunoSEQ multiplex PCR was the method, and the copy in TCRdb shows in-frame clones only, minus some. The sample lists about 140,000 clones, almost 80% occurring once. Sequences were obtained from PBMCs. These receptors were collected from a man between 18 and 29 years old in good health and CMV-seronegative.

The rearrangement uses TRBV18 and TRBJ2-7; maybe TRBD1 (6 bases). V lost 3 bases and J lost 2, with 14 bases in between. In germline, CDR1 is KGHSH, CDR2 LQKENI. CDR3 length: 15 residues. The CDR3 DNA reads TGTGCCAGCTCACCCCGGGACACTACCACCTACGAGCAGTACTTC. Residues: CASSPRDTTTYEQYF.

The V call is TRBV27, the J call TRBJ1-1, with D possibly TRBD1 on 6 matching bases. The V gene lost 8 bases and the J gene lost 4 bases, with 8 bases spanning the gap. The germline V gene has CDR1 MNHEY and CDR2 SMNVEV (reference sequence). The CDR3 has 11 residues. The CDR3 nucleotides are TGTGCCAGCCGAGGGGGCACTGAAGCTTTCTTT. It encodes CASRGGTEAFF.

The chain links TRBV5-4 to TRBJ1-6; D is unresolved. The germline V and J ends were trimmed by 0 bases and 9 bases, with 4 bases remaining between them. This CDR3 has 12 amino acids. CDR1 is SGHNT, CDR2 YYREEE, per germline (reference sequence). The CDR3 here is CASSLESSPLHF. The CDR3 nucleotides are TGTGCCAGCAGCTTGGAGAGTTCACCCCTCCACTTT.

The chain links TRBV14 to TRBJ2-1; weak D call: TRBD2 (6 bases). This CDR3 comprises 15 residues. Germline CDR1 SGHDN, CDR2 FVKESK. The V end was cut by 4 bases, the J end by 3 bases, with 13 bases between. The CDR3 spells CASSRAGTFYNEQFF. CDR3 nucleotides: TGTGCCAGCAGCCGCGCCGGGACTTTCTACAATGAGCAGTTCTTC. Filled out from reference TRBV14 and TRBJ2-1, the complete variable domain reads EAGVTQFPSHSVIEKGQTVTLRCDPISGHDNLYWYRRVMGKEIKFLLHFVKESKQDESGMPNNRFLAERTGGTYSTLKVQPAELEDSGVYFCASSRAGTFYNEQFFGPGTRLTVL.

V is TRBV28 and J is TRBJ2-7; 7 positions match TRBD2. The CDR3 is 13 amino acids. CDR1 is MDHEN, CDR2 SYDVKM, per germline. Trimming cost V 7 bases and J 5 bases; bases outside gene matches: 8. CDR3 amino acids: CASISGGEDEQYF. The DNA for the CDR3 is TGTGCCAGCATTTCGGGAGGAGAGGACGAGCAGTACTTC.

In this sample, this clone turned up once. The chain couples TRBV10-3 to TRBJ2-5; 10 bases match TRBD2. J was trimmed by 5 bases and V by 5 bases; bases with no gene match: 8. This CDR3 spans 15 amino acids. Looked up from germline, CDR1 is ENHRY and CDR2 is SYGVKD. CDR3 protein: CAISRSGGALETQYF. In DNA form, the CDR3 reads TGTGCCATCAGTCGGAGCGGGGGGGCCCTGGAGACCCAGTACTTC.

The chain carries TRBV29-1 and TRBJ2-7; TRBD1 agrees at 8 bases. The V gene's germline CDR1 is SQVTM and CDR2 ANQGSEA. CDR3 length: 15 residues. V shed 1 base and J 3 bases; nucleotides not matched to a gene: 8. The CDR3 sequence is CSVEGQGTFHYEQYF. The CDR3 DNA follows: TGCAGCGTTGAAGGACAGGGGACATTCCACTACGAGCAGTACTTC.

This chain joins TRBV7-9 and TRBJ2-3; a possible D gene is TRBD2 (6 bases). The CDR3 is made up of 15 amino acids. From germline, CDR1 is SEHNR and CDR2 FQNEAQ (reference sequence). The ends were cut back, 0 bases at V and 10 bases at J, with 17 bases in the middle. The CDR3 bases are TGTGCCAGCAGCTTAGCGACCACGGGGAGGAAGGCGCAGTATTTT. It specifies CASSLATTGRKAQYF.

The gene calls are TRBV9 and TRBJ1-4; D is uncertain. This CDR3 is built from 17 residues. Trimming left V 4 bases short and J 0 bases short, with 16 bases between. Germline CDR1 SGDLS, CDR2 YYNGEE. The CDR3 is CASSPYGAGATNEKLFF. The CDR3 nucleotides are TGTGCCAGCAGCCCTTACGGCGCGGGCGCAACTAATGAAAAACTGTTTTTT.

The chain joins TRBV5-6 to TRBJ1-2; no definite D call. The CDR3 has 12 residues. CDR1 is SGHDT and CDR2 is YYEEEE in the germline V gene. The germline V and J ends were trimmed by 0 bases and 8 bases, with 8 bases remaining between them. In DNA, the CDR3 is TGTGCCAGCAGCTTGGCCAATCGGGGCTACACCTTC. This translates into CASSLANRGYTF.

The chain is built from TRBV5-1 and TRBJ2-5; perhaps TRBD2 as D (6 bases). Trimming pared 4 bases from V and 2 bases from J, leaving 15 bases between. Germline V lookup: CDR1 SGHRS, CDR2 YFSETQ. The CDR3 spans 15 residues. CDR3 residues: CASSTGTSGQETQYF. The DNA for the CDR3 is TGCGCCAGCAGCACCGGGACTTCGGGACAAGAGACCCAGTACTTC. Complete variable domain (other parts from reference TRBV5-1 and TRBJ2-5): KAGVTQTPRYLIKTRGQQVTLSCSPISGHRSVSWYQQTPGQGLQFLFEYFSETQRNKGNFPGRFSGRQFSNSRSEMNVSTLELGDSALYLCASSTGTSGQETQYFGPGTRLLVL.

The gene calls are TRBV7-2 and TRBJ2-7, with TRBD2 identical over 8 bases. J gave up 2 bases and V 2 bases, and 2 bases lay outside the gene matches. This CDR3 region has 14 residues. In germline, CDR1 is SGHTA, CDR2 FQGNSA. Written as DNA, the CDR3 is TGTGCCAGCAGCTTACGGGGGGGCCCCTACGAGCAGTACTTC. As protein: CASSLRGGPYEQYF.

V gene TRBV6-6 combines with J gene TRBJ2-1; D is undetermined. V gave up 5 bases and J gave up 8 bases, with 7 bases separating them. Germline assignment: CDR1 MNHNY and CDR2 SVGAGI (reference sequence). The CDR3 spans 11 residues. CDR3 coding DNA: TGTGCCAGCAGTAGCCTGGATGAGCAGTTCTTC. This gives the protein CASSSLDEQFF.

The chain combines TRBV7-9 with TRBJ1-5, with 8 bases identical to TRBD1. With 3 bases clipped from V and 0 bases from J, the junction kept 1 base outside the gene matches. The CDR3 covers 15 residues. Germline CDR1 reads SEHNR; CDR2 reads FQNEAQ (reference sequence). This chain's CDR3 is CASSFGQGSNQPQHF. Written as DNA, the CDR3 is TGTGCCAGCAGCTTTGGACAGGGTAGCAATCAGCCCCAGCATTTT.

The V gene is TRBV11-2, the J gene TRBJ2-7; D uncertain. Trimming cost V 1 base and J 5 bases, with 15 bases left between them. The germline gives CDR1 SGHAT, CDR2 FQNNGV. The CDR3 is made up of 15 amino acids. In DNA form, the CDR3 reads TGTGCCAGCAGCTTAGTCGGGTTTCAAATCAACGAGCAGTACTTC. It translates to CASSLVGFQINEQYF.

This clone has only a few counts. This chain's CDR3 is CASSMGQGQPQHF. For the CDR3, the DNA is TGCGCCAGCAGCATGGGACAGGGGCAGCCCCAGCATTTT. The chain joins TRBV5-1 to TRBJ1-5, with TRBD1 identical over 10 bases. V shed 4 bases and J 7 bases; nucleotides not matched to a gene: 2. The CDR3 sequence is 13 residues long. Looked up from germline, CDR1 is SGHRS and CDR2 is YFSETQ. Full variable domain (rest looked up from reference TRBV5-1 and TRBJ1-5): KAGVTQTPRYLIKTRGQQVTLSCSPISGHRSVSWYQQTPGQGLQFLFEYFSETQRNKGNFPGRFSGRQFSNSRSEMNVSTLELGDSALYLCASSMGQGQPQHFGDGTRLSIL.

The rearrangement links TRBV29-1 to TRBJ2-3; TRBD2 aligns across 7 bases. CDR3 length equals 16 residues. Losses at the gene ends were 4 bases for V and 2 bases for J; bases not matched to a gene: 12. Germline CDR1 and CDR2: SQVTM and ANQGSEA. CDR3 sequence (DNA): TGCAGCGTTGGGGGGGGAATACAGGTTTACACAGATACGCAGTATTTT. Protein product: CSVGGGIQVYTDTQYF.

The genes are TRBV15 and TRBJ1-6; 9 bases fit TRBD1. V shed 0 bases, J shed 10 bases, and the junction held 7 bases outside the gene matches. This CDR3 spans 16 amino acids. Germline V gene data show CDR1 as LNHNV and CDR2 as YYDKDF (reference sequence). CDR3 in DNA: TGTGCCACCAGCAGAGAACCCCTGACAGGGGGATCACCCCTCCACTTT. Encoded protein: CATSREPLTGGSPLHF.

The sample holds one count of this clone. The gene calls are TRBV27 and TRBJ2-5, with 7 nucleotides matching TRBD1. J lost 8 bases, V lost 0 bases, and 6 bases had no gene match. This CDR3 region has 14 residues. Per germline, CDR1 MNHEY and CDR2 SMNVEV (reference sequence). The CDR3 here is CASSLSNRGLTQYF. CDR3 in DNA: TGTGCCAGCAGTTTATCGAACAGGGGTCTAACCCAGTACTTC.